Listed here are 23 T cell receptor beta chains from one sample, sequenced in a study of OX40 agonist ivuxolimab in advanced cancers. Some clones are missing from TCRdb's copy, which holds only in-frame ones; the method was immunoSEQ multiplex PCR. In the table there are 30,000 or so clones, around 90% of which are singletons. The material sequenced was CD4+ or CD8+ T cells sorted from blood, taken in a trial of the OX40 agonist ivuxolimab. The receptors come from an adult with an advanced solid tumor such as melanoma, head and neck, liver or kidney cancer.

This clone appeared a single time. The V gene is TRBV19, the J gene TRBJ2-7; perhaps TRBD1 as D (5 bases). Trimming cost V 2 bases and J 3 bases, with 11 bases left between them. The germline gives CDR1 LNHDA, CDR2 SQIVND (reference sequence). This CDR3 is built from 14 residues. CDR3 coding DNA: TGTGCCAGTAGTATAACCCAGGGCGGCTACGAGCAGTACTTC. Translation gives CASSITQGGYEQYF.

The CDR3 DNA is TGTGCCAGCAGCTTAGCCGGACTAGCGGGGCCCTATGAGACCCAGTACTTC. It codes for CASSLAGLAGPYETQYF. The V gene is TRBV7-6, the J gene TRBJ2-5; 12 bases are shared with TRBD2. The CDR3 is 17 residues long. J gave up 5 bases and V 0 bases, and 7 bases lay outside the gene matches. In germline, CDR1 is SGHVS, CDR2 FNYEAQ.

The V call is TRBV4-1, the J call TRBJ2-5; no clear D gene. Germline V gives CDR1 MGHRA, CDR2 YSYEKL. The CDR3 has 13 amino acids. Trimming removed 1 base from V and 5 bases from J, with 8 bases in between. CDR3 loop: CASSQALGETQYF. CDR3 coding DNA: TGCGCCAGCAGCCAAGCCCTAGGGGAGACCCAGTACTTC.

V gene TRBV6-1 combines with J gene TRBJ1-5, with D uncertain. The CDR3 loop spans 13 amino acids. Germline values: CDR1 MNHNS, CDR2 SASEGT. Trimming shortened V by 5 bases and J by 5 bases, and 10 bases separated the two germline ends. CDR3 in amino acids: CASSRGLHQPQHF. CDR3 nucleotides: TGTGCCAGCAGTAGAGGGTTACATCAGCCCCAGCATTTT.

V is TRBV2 and J is TRBJ1-4; unclear D gene. Germline CDR1 is SNHLY and CDR2 is FYNNEI. Trimming pared 7 bases from V and 0 bases from J, leaving 9 bases between. The CDR3 is 14 amino acids. In DNA, the CDR3 is TGTGCCAGCAAAAGGGCCACAACTAATGAAAAACTGTTTTTT. It encodes CASKRATTNEKLFF.

The rearrangement links TRBV15 to TRBJ2-2; D call uncertain. Germline loops: CDR1 LNHNV, CDR2 YYDKDF (reference sequence). V shed 0 bases and J shed 2 bases, with 10 bases lying between them. This CDR3 is 16 amino acids long. The CDR3 coding sequence is TGTGCCACCAGCAGAGATGTGGGTCTTAACACCGGGGAGCTGTTTTTT. This codes for CATSRDVGLNTGELFF.

The rearrangement joins TRBV7-9 to TRBJ2-3, with D tentatively TRBD2 (7 bases). CDR1 and CDR2 from the germline V gene are SEHNR and FQNEAQ (reference sequence). The CDR3 sequence is 15 residues long. V lost 3 bases, J lost 1 base, and 11 bases lay in between. The CDR3 nucleotides are TGTGCCAGCAGCTTGGGGGGGCTTGGCACAGATACGCAGTATTTT. Its translation is CASSLGGLGTDTQYF.

The CDR3, as DNA: TGTGCCAGCAGTTTGTGGGGGGCGGGGGACACTGAAGCTTTCTTT. It codes for CASSLWGAGDTEAFF. The chain joins TRBV27 to TRBJ1-1, with TRBD1 as a possible D gene (6 bases). The germline V and J ends were trimmed by 3 bases and 3 bases, with 14 bases remaining between them. Looked up from germline, CDR1 is MNHEY and CDR2 is SMNVEV (reference sequence). The CDR3 is 15 residues long.

V is TRBV5-5 and J is TRBJ1-3, with D perhaps TRBD1 (5 bases). Germline CDR1 and CDR2: SGHKS and YYEKEE (reference sequence). The CDR3 spans 15 residues. Trimming took 0 bases from V and 2 from J, leaving 9 bases between them. This chain's CDR3 is CASSLGGIPGNTIYF. The CDR3 DNA reads TGTGCCAGCAGCTTGGGGGGGATTCCTGGAAACACCATATATTTT.

The chain is built from TRBV5-6 and TRBJ1-2; TRBD1 agrees at 10 bases. V shed 0 bases, J shed 7 bases, and the junction held 9 bases outside the gene matches. CDR1 is SGHDT, CDR2 YYEEEE, per germline. The CDR3 consists of 16 residues. CDR3 protein: CASSLGLTGGDGGYTF. Here the CDR3 DNA reads TGTGCCAGCAGCTTGGGTTTGACAGGGGGCGATGGTGGCTACACCTTC. Full variable domain (outside the CDR3, taken from reference TRBV5-6 and TRBJ1-2): DAGVTQSPTHLIKTRGQQVTLRCSPKSGHDTVSWYQQALGQGPQFIFQYYEEEERQRGNFPDRFSGHQFPNYSSELNVNALLLGDSALYLCASSLGLTGGDGGYTFGSGTRLTVV.

The chain uses TRBV27 and TRBJ1-5; no clear D gene. Trimming stripped 6 bases from V and 2 bases from J, with 14 bases between. Germline V gives CDR1 MNHEY, CDR2 SMNVEV (reference sequence). CDR3 length equals 15 residues. The chain's CDR3 is CASSVRFSGNQPQHF. CDR3 nucleotide sequence: TGTGCCAGCAGCGTGAGGTTTAGTGGCAATCAGCCCCAGCATTTT.

J is TRBJ1-6 and V is TRBV7-3, with a tentative D call TRBD1 (6 bases). This CDR3 has 20 residues. CDR1 SGHTA and CDR2 FQGTGA come from the germline V gene. V lost 4 bases, J lost 0 bases, and 22 bases lay in between. This CDR3 reads CASSSRGRAPLSSYNSPLHF. The CDR3 DNA reads TGTGCCAGCAGCTCCAGGGGAAGGGCGCCTCTCAGCTCCTATAATTCACCCCTCCACTTT.

The chain joins TRBV6-4 to TRBJ1-5; D remains ambiguous. The CDR3 length is 16 residues. V was pared by 2 bases and J by 4 bases, with 15 bases between. Germline CDR1 reads MRHNA; CDR2 reads SNTAGT. CDR3 amino acids: CASSDPRLTDNQPQHF. DNA of the CDR3: TGTGCCAGCAGTGACCCGAGGCTAACAGATAATCAGCCCCAGCATTTT.

The chain joins TRBV2 to TRBJ2-2; TRBD2 matches at 9 bases. This CDR3 contains 16 residues. V gave up 1 base and J gave up 1 base; unmatched junction bases: 1. Germline V CDR1 and CDR2: SNHLY, FYNNEI. The CDR3, as DNA: TGTGCCAGCAGTGAAGTAGCGGGGGTGAACACCGGGGAGCTGTTTTTT. It translates to CASSEVAGVNTGELFF.

The chain is built from TRBV19 and TRBJ2-7; 13 bases align to TRBD2. The CDR3 is 17 residues long. Trimming removed 5 bases from V and 5 bases from J; junction bases left unmatched: 12. In germline, CDR1 is LNHDA, CDR2 SQIVND (reference sequence). CDR3 amino acids: CASSATSGGALSNEQYF. The CDR3 coding sequence is TGTGCCAGTAGTGCAACTAGCGGGGGGGCCCTCTCGAACGAGCAGTACTTC.

The chain links TRBV2 to TRBJ2-5; TRBD1 matches 7 bases. Germline CDR1 is SNHLY and CDR2 is FYNNEI. CDR3 length: 16 residues. V was pared by 6 bases and J by 5 bases, with 15 bases of the junction left unmatched. This chain's CDR3 is CASRSGTDFLWETQYF. DNA of the CDR3: TGTGCCAGCAGATCCGGGACAGATTTTTTATGGGAGACCCAGTACTTC. Looking up the rest from reference TRBV2 and TRBJ2-5 gives the full variable domain: EPEVTQTPSHQVTQMGQEVILRCVPISNHLYFYWYRQILGQKVEFLVSFYNNEISEKSEIFDDQFSVERPDGSNFTLKIRSTKLEDSAMYFCASRSGTDFLWETQYFGPGTRLLVL.

This clone appeared a single time. J is TRBJ1-2 and V is TRBV19; no clear D gene. The CDR3 extends over 12 amino acids. V lost 5 bases and J lost 8, with 12 bases in between. Looked up from germline, CDR1 is LNHDA and CDR2 is SQIVND (reference sequence). The CDR3 here is CASSVKPGGYTF. CDR3 in DNA: TGTGCCAGTAGTGTGAAGCCTGGGGGCTACACCTTC.

The rearrangement uses TRBV5-1 and TRBJ2-3, with 8 bases identical to TRBD1. V lost 4 bases and J lost 2; bases outside the gene matches: 6. The CDR3 is 15 residues long. Per germline, CDR1 SGHRS and CDR2 YFSETQ. In nucleotides, the CDR3 is TGCGCCAGCAGCCCTGACAGGGGCGTCACAGATACGCAGTATTTT. Translating it yields CASSPDRGVTDTQYF.

The count of this clone is one. The rearrangement joins TRBV9 to TRBJ1-1, with 7 bases matching TRBD1. Germline V gene sequence: CDR1 SGDLS, CDR2 YYNGEE. V lost 3 bases, J lost 4 bases, and 6 bases stayed unmatched. CDR3 length: 14 residues. CDR3 nucleotides: TGTGCCAGCAGCGGATCAGGGGGAGGCACTGAAGCTTTCTTT. Its protein is CASSGSGGGTEAFF.

The chain has TRBV27 and TRBJ1-2; possibly TRBD1 for D (6 bases). The CDR3 has 14 amino acids. The germline CDR1 and CDR2 sequences are MNHEY and SMNVEV (reference sequence). The V gene lost 5 bases and the J gene lost 4 bases, with 14 bases spanning the gap. The CDR3 bases are TGTGCCAGCAGTGCACAGGGTAGAGGCTATGGCTACACCTTC. Translated: CASSAQGRGYGYTF.

CDR3 protein: CASSLDQSRAQLQETQYF. The CDR3 coding sequence is TGCGCCAGCAGCTTGGACCAGTCCCGGGCCCAGCTACAAGAGACCCAGTACTTC. The chain links TRBV5-1 to TRBJ2-5, with unresolved D. The CDR3 consists of 18 residues. V gave up 0 bases and J gave up 2 bases, with 20 bases separating them. Per the germline V gene, CDR1 is SGHRS and CDR2 is YFSETQ.

This chain links TRBV6-5 with TRBJ2-5; 7 bases are a match to TRBD2. This CDR3 contains 14 residues. V lost 8 bases to trimming and J lost 2 bases; unmatched junction nucleotides: 8. The germline gives CDR1 MNHEY, CDR2 SVGAGI. CDR3 amino acids: CASEPKAGQETQYF. The CDR3 coding sequence is TGTGCCAGCGAACCCAAAGCGGGACAAGAGACCCAGTACTTC.

The rearrangement joins TRBV6-5 to TRBJ2-7; 7 nucleotides match TRBD1. Unmatched junction bases numbered 4, after V lost 4 bases and J lost 1 base. From germline, CDR1 is MNHEY and CDR2 SVGAGI. The CDR3 is made up of 14 amino acids. The CDR3, as DNA: TGTGCCAGCAGTTTCTACAGGGGTTCCTACGAGCAGTACTTC. Encoded protein: CASSFYRGSYEQYF.